One and the same sample provided the 28 T cell receptor beta chains below, sequenced in a study of OX40 agonist ivuxolimab in advanced cancers. TCRdb's table, derived via immunoSEQ multiplex PCR, lists solely in-frame clones and lacks some. The sample records 80,000 to 100,000 clones, around 92% being singletons. Source: CD4+ or CD8+ T cells sorted from blood, taken in a trial of the OX40 agonist ivuxolimab. Receptors originate from an adult with an advanced solid tumor such as melanoma, head and neck, liver or kidney cancer.

The chain employs TRBV10-3 and TRBJ1-1; D call uncertain. V dropped 5 bases and J dropped 1 base, with 11 bases sitting between them. Germline V CDR1 and CDR2: ENHRY, SYGVKD. The CDR3 runs to 14 residues. CDR3 sequence reads: CAISPTTPNTEAFF. CDR3 in DNA: TGTGCCATCAGTCCAACTACACCGAACACTGAAGCTTTCTTT.

This clone was detected only a few times. The rearrangement links TRBV29-1 to TRBJ1-1; D perhaps matches TRBD1 (5 bases). Germline-derived CDR1 and CDR2 are SQVTM and ANQGSEA. Trimming took off 8 bases at V and 0 bases at J, with 13 bases between the two ends. This CDR3 is built from 13 residues. CDR3 loop: CSTSAGVNTEAFF. The CDR3 region has the DNA TGCAGCACATCTGCGGGGGTGAACACTGAAGCTTTCTTT.

J is TRBJ2-2 and V is TRBV20-1, with D hard to call. V was shortened by 7 bases and J by 6 bases, with 6 bases between the two germline ends. CDR1 and CDR2 from the germline V gene are DFQATT and SNEGSKA (reference sequence). The CDR3 runs to 10 residues. CDR3 bases: TGCAGTGGTGGCTCCGGGGAGCTGTTTTTT. Translation gives CSGGSGELFF.

The chain is built from TRBV5-1 and TRBJ1-1; D is possibly TRBD1 (6 bases). The CDR3 contains 12 residues. V dropped 4 bases and J dropped 9 bases, with 13 bases sitting between them. Germline CDR1 and CDR2: SGHRS and YFSETQ. The CDR3 sequence is CASSPGTPKAFF. CDR3 in DNA: TGCGCCAGCAGCCCCGGGACACCTAAAGCTTTCTTT.

This clone was picked up a small number of times. The chain links TRBV19 to TRBJ2-3, with 8 bases aligning to TRBD1. This CDR3 is 14 amino acids long. V was clipped by 9 bases and J by 3 bases; unmatched bases: 8. From germline, CDR1 is LNHDA and CDR2 SQIVND (reference sequence). Here the CDR3 DNA reads TGTGCCAGCGCCCTCGGACAGGGAACAGATACGCAGTATTTT. It yields the protein CASALGQGTDTQYF.

The chain joins TRBV30 to TRBJ2-1; 9 positions agree with TRBD2. J gave up 4 bases and V 3 bases, and 7 bases lay outside the gene matches. CDR3 length: 15 amino acids. CDR1 is GTSNPN and CDR2 is SVGIG in the germline V gene (reference sequence). The CDR3 loop reads CAWSLGTSSYNEQFF. The CDR3 DNA is TGTGCCTGGAGCCTCGGGACTAGCTCATACAATGAGCAGTTCTTC.

The CDR3 sequence is CASSVVGEEKLFF. The CDR3 region has the DNA TGTGCCAGCAGCGTAGTGGGGGAGGAAAAACTGTTTTTT. The V and J genes are TRBV9 and TRBJ1-4, with a weak D call TRBD1 (5 bases). From germline, CDR1 is SGDLS and CDR2 YYNGEE. This CDR3 is 13 amino acids long. Trimming pared 0 bases from V and 8 bases from J, leaving 8 bases between. Supplemented by reference TRBV9 and TRBJ1-4, the full variable domain reads DSGVTQTPKHLITATGQRVTLRCSPRSGDLSVYWYQQSLDQGLQFLIQYYNGEERAKGNILERFSAQQFPDLHSELNLSSLELGDSALYFCASSVVGEEKLFFGSGTQLSVL.

This chain connects TRBV6-6 to TRBJ2-1; 8 nucleotides align to TRBD1. The ends lost 6 bases at V and 7 bases at J; junction bases unmatched: 11. Germline assignment: CDR1 MNHNY and CDR2 SVGAGI (reference sequence). The CDR3 length is 15 residues. The CDR3 DNA is TGTGCCAGCAGCCCAACAGGGGGAGCATCTAATGAGCAGTTCTTC. Encoded protein: CASSPTGGASNEQFF.

J is TRBJ1-4 and V is TRBV5-1; the match to TRBD1 covers 7 bases. The CDR3 consists of 14 residues. Germline lookup yields CDR1 SGHRS and CDR2 YFSETQ. Losses at the gene ends were 3 bases for V and 8 bases for J; bases not matched to a gene: 7. The CDR3 DNA reads as TGCGCCAGCAGCTGGGCAGGGGGTAGGGAAAAACTGTTTTTT. It encodes CASSWAGGREKLFF.

A note on this clone: The junction differs from germline at one of its ends, possibly a read error. This chain links TRBV19 with TRBJ2-5; D not resolved. Germline V gene lookup returns CDR1 LNHDA and CDR2 SQIVND (reference sequence). The CDR3 has 14 residues. The CDR3 DNA is TGTGCCAGTAGTATAGCTCACTCGCAAGAGTCCCAGTACTTC. This codes for CASSIAHSQESQYF.

V is TRBV7-2 and J is TRBJ2-7; 7 bases line up with TRBD1. The CDR3 is made up of 14 amino acids. Germline CDR1 is SGHTA and CDR2 is FQGNSA. The V gene end was trimmed by 1 base and the J gene end by 2 bases; junction bases not matched to a gene: 2. The CDR3 nucleotides read TGTGCCAGCAGCTTAGGACAGGGAACCTACGAGCAGTACTTC. Residues: CASSLGQGTYEQYF.

The chain recombines TRBV2 with TRBJ2-5; D uncertain. This CDR3 contains 11 residues. Trimming removed 8 bases at V and 2 bases at J, with 6 bases between. The germline V gene encodes CDR1 SNHLY and CDR2 FYNNEI. CDR3 in DNA: TGTGCCAGCGGCCAGCAAGAGACCCAGTACTTC. This codes for CASGQQETQYF.

The chain recombines TRBV5-1 with TRBJ1-2, with D perhaps TRBD1 (6 bases). CDR1 SGHRS and CDR2 YFSETQ come from the germline V gene. The CDR3 is 15 residues long. With 0 bases removed from V and 7 bases from J, the gap between germline ends came to 16 bases. This CDR3 reads CASSLGSGVMVGYTF. The DNA for the CDR3 is TGCGCCAGCAGCTTGGGATCAGGGGTTATGGTTGGCTACACCTTC.

This clone appeared a single time. The chain recombines TRBV5-8 with TRBJ1-5; 7 bases fit TRBD1. The germline V gene has CDR1 SGHTS and CDR2 YDEGEE. The CDR3 consists of 18 residues. With V trimmed by 2 bases and J by 0 bases, 11 bases remained unmatched. In DNA, the CDR3 is TGTGCCAGCAGCTTAGGGACAGACGGGCGTTATAGCAATCAGCCCCAGCATTTT. This sequence encodes CASSLGTDGRYSNQPQHF.

This clone was found a few times. The gene calls are TRBV19 and TRBJ1-5, with TRBD1 identical over 11 bases. Germline V CDR1 and CDR2: LNHDA, SQIVND (reference sequence). CDR3 length: 14 residues. Unmatched junction bases numbered 5, after V lost 7 bases and J lost 6 bases. The chain's CDR3 is CASKGTGGTQPQHF. The CDR3 DNA sequence: TGTGCCAGTAAAGGGACAGGGGGAACTCAGCCCCAGCATTTT.

V gene TRBV5-1 combines with J gene TRBJ2-7, with a tentative D call TRBD1 (6 bases). V dropped 0 bases and J dropped 4 bases, with 11 bases sitting between them. There are 14 residues in the CDR3. The germline gives CDR1 SGHRS, CDR2 YFSETQ. The CDR3 sequence is CASSLGTVSYEQYF. The CDR3 DNA reads TGCGCCAGCAGCTTGGGGACAGTGAGTTACGAGCAGTACTTC.

V gene TRBV5-4 combines with J gene TRBJ2-7; TRBD2 aligns across 9 bases. Germline lookup yields CDR1 SGHNT and CDR2 YYREEE (reference sequence). V was clipped by 6 bases and J by 4 bases; unmatched bases: 20. The CDR3 is 18 amino acids. Here the CDR3 DNA reads TGTGCCAGCACCCTTGGAGGAGGGGCTAGCGGGGATGGGTACGAGCAGTACTTC. Protein: CASTLGGGASGDGYEQYF.

The rearrangement links TRBV5-6 to TRBJ1-1; tentative D call: TRBD1 (5 bases). The V gene's germline CDR1 is SGHDT and CDR2 YYEEEE. This CDR3 is built from 12 residues. Trimming took 2 bases from V and 6 from J, leaving 8 bases between them. The CDR3 DNA sequence: TGTGCCAGCAGCTTCAGGGAAGCTGAAGCTTTCTTT. Its translation is CASSFREAEAFF.

The chain joins TRBV10-3 to TRBJ2-1; 9 nucleotides match TRBD2. The trim removed 6 bases at V and 9 bases at J, leaving 3 bases unmatched. Germline CDR1 ENHRY, CDR2 SYGVKD. This CDR3 comprises 12 residues. Written as DNA, the CDR3 is TGTGCCATCAGGATGACTAGCGGTGAGCAGTTCTTC. It codes for CAIRMTSGEQFF.

The chain uses TRBV10-2 and TRBJ1-6; 8 nucleotides align to TRBD1. CDR1 and CDR2 from the germline V gene are WSHSY and SAAADI. CDR3 size: 17 residues. V lost 7 bases and J lost 0; bases outside the gene matches: 8. This chain's CDR3 is CASTRTGGSSYNSPLHF. CDR3 nucleotides: TGCGCCAGCACGCGAACAGGGGGAAGCTCCTATAATTCACCCCTCCACTTT.

The chain is built from TRBV6-6 and TRBJ2-1; D is ambiguous. Germline-derived CDR1 and CDR2 are MNHNY and SVGAGI (reference sequence). CDR3 length equals 11 residues. V was shortened by 0 bases and J by 13 bases, with 7 bases between the two germline ends. The CDR3 loop is CASSYSGPQFF. The CDR3 DNA follows: TGTGCCAGCAGTTACTCAGGACCCCAGTTCTTC.

V and J are TRBV7-9 and TRBJ1-6; D is unclear. The CDR3 contains 13 residues. The germline V gene has CDR1 SEHNR and CDR2 FQNEAQ (reference sequence). The V end was cut by 7 bases, the J end by 10 bases, with 14 bases between. CDR3 DNA sequence: TGTGCCAGCATAGACCGTCAAGGATCACCCCTCCACTTT. Encoded protein: CASIDRQGSPLHF.

V gene TRBV7-8 combines with J gene TRBJ1-2; D remains ambiguous. Germline V gene sequence: CDR1 SGHVS, CDR2 FQNEAQ. This CDR3 spans 16 amino acids. V dropped 1 base and J dropped 4 bases, with 16 bases sitting between them. In DNA, the CDR3 is TGTGCCAGCAGCTTAGACGAGCCATCAGCCCCCTATGGCTACACCTTC. This sequence encodes CASSLDEPSAPYGYTF.

V gene TRBV29-1 combines with J gene TRBJ1-2, with D hard to call. CDR1 is SQVTM, CDR2 ANQGSEA, per germline. The CDR3 loop spans 11 amino acids. The V end was cut by 4 bases, the J end by 8 bases, with 11 bases between. The CDR3 here is CSVAAARGYTF. The CDR3 region has the DNA TGCAGCGTTGCGGCGGCCAGGGGCTACACCTTC.

This sequence joins TRBV18 and TRBJ2-7; D ambiguous. Germline V gene lookup returns CDR1 KGHSH and CDR2 LQKENI. This CDR3 is 14 amino acids long. V shed 1 base and J shed 1 base, with 8 bases lying between them. CDR3: CASSPLGNSYEQYF. CDR3 sequence (DNA): TGTGCCAGCTCACCACTGGGAAATTCCTACGAGCAGTACTTC.

The chain joins TRBV7-9 to TRBJ1-2; 8 bases align to TRBD1. V was pared by 5 bases and J by 8 bases, with 10 bases of the junction left unmatched. The length of the CDR3 is 14 residues. CDR1 and CDR2 (germline): SEHNR, FQNEAQ (reference sequence). DNA of the CDR3: TGTGCCAGCAGCGCCGGACAGGGACGGGGGGGCTACACCTTC. It codes for CASSAGQGRGGYTF.

V usage is TRBV7-9 and J usage is TRBJ1-1; 7 nucleotides line up with TRBD1. The V gene's germline CDR1 is SEHNR and CDR2 FQNEAQ (reference sequence). The CDR3 contains 16 residues. J was trimmed by 4 bases and V by 1 base; bases with no gene match: 9. Written as DNA, the CDR3 is TGTGCCAGCAGCTTAGGGGGAGGGGGCACGGGCACTGAAGCTTTCTTT. Encoded protein: CASSLGGGGTGTEAFF.

This sequence joins TRBV2 and TRBJ1-6, with D perhaps matching TRBD1 (6 bases). The CDR3 runs 16 residues. Trimming took 6 bases from V and 7 from J, leaving 19 bases between them. Germline CDR1 SNHLY, CDR2 FYNNEI. CDR3 in amino acids: CASSEQGWSGNSPLHF. DNA for the CDR3: TGTGCCAGCAGCGAACAGGGTTGGAGTGGGAATTCACCCCTCCACTTT. The full variable domain, in which reference TRBV2 and TRBJ1-6 provide the parts outside the CDR3, is EPEVTQTPSHQVTQMGQEVILRCVPISNHLYFYWYRQILGQKVEFLVSFYNNEISEKSEIFDDQFSVERPDGSNFTLKIRSTKLEDSAMYFCASSEQGWSGNSPLHFGNGTRLTVT.